This is a list of T cell receptor beta chains from one sample in a study of cytomegalovirus exposure and HLA in healthy donors. Sequencing was performed with immunoSEQ multiplex PCR; in TCRdb, only in-frame clones are kept and a portion is missing. The sample shows 150,000 to 180,000 clones, over 70% of them seen only once. Sequencing was performed on PBMCs. These receptors were obtained from a man aged 25 to 40 in good health and CMV-seropositive. CDR3s include the opening cysteine and the closing phenylalanine or tryptophan. D genes are given only for firm matches. Rows give clone size only sometimes, using once, few, many, or a class for an expanded clone.

14	TRBJ2-7	TRBD1	TRBV2	-	CASSEVTGGDEQYF	TGTGCCAGCAGTGAAGTGACAGGGGGGGACGAGCAGTACTTC
13	TRBJ2-5	TRBD1	TRBV2	-	CATSDRGHETQYF	TGTGCCACCTCGGACAGGGGGCATGAGACCCAGTACTTC
17	TRBJ2-1	-	TRBV11-2	-	CASSLYGGLSSYNEQFF	TGTGCCAGCAGCTTGTATGGCGGCTTGAGCTCCTACAATGAGCAGTTCTTC
15	TRBJ1-6	-	TRBV27	-	CASSLEAGVNSPLHF	TGTGCCAGCAGTTTAGAGGCCGGGGTGAATTCACCCCTCCACTTT
13	TRBJ2-1	-	TRBV10-3	-	CAISGGFTDEQFF	TGTGCCATCAGTGGAGGTTTCACCGATGAGCAGTTCTTC
15	TRBJ1-1	TRBD1	TRBV28	-	CASTRDSGVNTEAFF	TGTGCCAGCACCCGGGACAGCGGCGTAAACACTGAAGCTTTCTTT
15	TRBJ2-7	-	TRBV19	-	CASSISPAEVYEQYF	TGTGCCAGTAGTATTAGCCCTGCGGAGGTATACGAGCAGTACTTC
15	TRBJ2-1	-	TRBV2	few	CASSELASSYNEQFF	TGTGCCAGCAGTGAACTAGCTTCCTCCTACAATGAGCAGTTCTTC
14	TRBJ1-5	-	TRBV28	-	CASSLPQGYQPQHF	TGTGCCAGCAGTTTACCGCAGGGGTATCAGCCCCAGCATTTT
16	TRBJ2-1	-	TRBV28	-	CASSPRRRGKNNEQFF	TGTGCCAGCAGCCCGCGACGCAGGGGCAAGAACAATGAGCAGTTCTTC
15	TRBJ2-6	-	TRBV28	once	CASSSLSSGANVLTF	TGTGCCAGCAGCTCCCTCAGCTCTGGGGCCAACGTCCTGACTTTC
14	TRBJ2-4	-	TRBV11-1	-	CASSGQIAKNIQYF	TGTGCCAGCAGCGGCCAGATAGCCAAAAACATTCAGTACTTC
15	TRBJ2-7	TRBD1	TRBV5-1	-	CASSFETGGSYEQYF	TGCGCCAGCAGCTTCGAGACAGGGGGGAGCTACGAGCAGTACTTC
14	TRBJ2-7	TRBD2	TRBV5-1	-	CASSLEGGRYEQYF	TGCGCCAGCAGCTTGGAGGGAGGGCGCTACGAGCAGTACTTC
15	TRBJ2-5	TRBD1	TRBV9	-	CASSVGTGGSETQYF	TGTGCCAGCAGCGTAGGGACAGGGGGTTCTGAGACCCAGTACTTC
14	TRBJ1-2	-	TRBV9	-	CASSEGSGGYGYTF	TGTGCCAGCAGTGAGGGGTCCGGGGGTTATGGCTACACCTTC
15	TRBJ2-7	TRBD2	TRBV7-8	-	CASSLATSGAYEQYF	TGTGCCAGCAGCTTAGCGACTAGCGGAGCGTACGAGCAGTACTTC
15	TRBJ2-7	TRBD2	TRBV13	-	CASSLTSGRSYEQYF	TGTGCCAGCAGCTTAACTAGCGGGAGGTCCTACGAGCAGTACTTC
13	TRBJ2-1	-	TRBV7-3	-	CASSLTTYNEQFF	TGTGCCAGCAGCTTAACGACTTACAATGAGCAGTTCTTC
12	TRBJ2-3	-	TRBV30	once	CAWSFGADTQYF	TGTGCCTGGAGTTTTGGGGCGGATACGCAGTATTTT
14	TRBJ2-7	-	TRBV7-9	-	CASSPRLDSYEQYF	TGTGCCAGCAGCCCCAGACTGGATTCCTACGAGCAGTACTTC
14	TRBJ1-4	TRBD1	TRBV18	few	CASSLDRGNEKLFF	TGTGCCAGCTCACTGGACAGGGGCAATGAAAAACTGTTTTTT
16	TRBJ2-1	-	TRBV6-5	-	CASSYSISSVRNEQFF	TGTGCCAGCAGTTACTCGATTTCTTCGGTCCGAAATGAGCAGTTCTTC
17	TRBJ2-1	TRBD2	TRBV19	-	CATETSGRYLSYNEQFF	TGTGCCACCGAGACTAGCGGGAGGTACCTCTCCTACAATGAGCAGTTCTTC
17	TRBJ2-7	TRBD2	TRBV7-3	-	CASSLTTPGGRLYEQYF	TGTGCCAGCAGCTTAACGACTCCCGGCGGGAGATTATACGAGCAGTACTTC
16	TRBJ1-3	-	TRBV7-9	-	CASSLGGTTAGNTIYF	TGTGCCAGCAGCTTAGGTGGGACAACTGCTGGAAACACCATATATTTT
14	TRBJ1-5	TRBD1	TRBV19	few	CASSKTGPWGPQHF	TGTGCCAGTAGCAAGACAGGGCCATGGGGGCCCCAGCATTTT
15	TRBJ2-7	TRBD1	TRBV28	-	CASSTQTGQGYEQYF	TGTGCCAGCAGCACTCAAACGGGACAGGGCTACGAGCAGTACTTC
14	TRBJ1-5	TRBD1	TRBV6-1	-	CASIGTGSNQPQHF	TGTGCCAGCATTGGGACAGGGAGCAATCAGCCCCAGCATTTT
15	TRBJ2-6	TRBD1	TRBV30	-	CAWSMTGRGANVLTF	TGTGCCTGGAGTATGACAGGGCGCGGGGCCAACGTCCTGACTTTC
13	TRBJ1-2	-	TRBV5-4	-	CASSLNWGGGYTF	TGTGCCAGCAGCTTGAATTGGGGCGGTGGCTACACCTTC
14	TRBJ1-2	-	TRBV30	once	CAWGFDDRVYGYTF	TGTGCCTGGGGTTTCGATGACAGAGTCTATGGCTACACCTTC
15	TRBJ2-1	-	TRBV10-3	few	CAISESRELRNEQFF	TGTGCCATCAGTGAGTCGAGAGAATTGAGGAATGAGCAGTTCTTC
14	TRBJ1-4	TRBD1	TRBV5-1	-	CASGTGGAPEELFF	TGCGCCAGCGGCACAGGGGGCGCACCCGAAGAACTGTTTTTT
13	TRBJ2-2	-	TRBV5-4	few	CASSREPTGELFF	TGTGCCAGCAGCCGCGAGCCGACCGGGGAGCTGTTTTTT
13	TRBJ1-2	-	TRBV7-9	few	CASSLDQNYGYTF	TGTGCCAGCAGCTTAGACCAGAACTATGGCTACACCTTC
13	TRBJ1-1	TRBD1	TRBV5-8	-	CASSLDRGTEAFF	TGTGCCAGCAGCCTTGACAGGGGTACTGAAGCTTTCTTT
11	TRBJ1-5	-	TRBV30	once	CAWSRGQPQHF	TGTGCCTGGAGTCGGGGTCAGCCCCAGCATTTT
17	TRBJ2-2	TRBD2	TRBV19	-	CASSILPGTSIAGELFF	TGTGCCAGTAGTATACTCCCCGGGACTAGCATCGCCGGGGAGCTGTTTTTT